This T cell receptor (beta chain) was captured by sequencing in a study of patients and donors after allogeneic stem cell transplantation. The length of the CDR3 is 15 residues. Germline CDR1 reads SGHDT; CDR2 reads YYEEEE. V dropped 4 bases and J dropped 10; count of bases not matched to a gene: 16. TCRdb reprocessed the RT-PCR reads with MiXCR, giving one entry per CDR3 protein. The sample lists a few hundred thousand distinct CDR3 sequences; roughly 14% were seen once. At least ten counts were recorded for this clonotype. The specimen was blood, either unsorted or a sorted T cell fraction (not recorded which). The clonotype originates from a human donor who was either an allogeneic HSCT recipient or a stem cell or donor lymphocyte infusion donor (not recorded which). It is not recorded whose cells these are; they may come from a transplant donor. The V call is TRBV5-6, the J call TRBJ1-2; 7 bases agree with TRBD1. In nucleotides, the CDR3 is TGTGCCAGCAGCGACGACAGGGACCCCCTTTTGGTCTACACCTTC. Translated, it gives CASSDDRDPLLVYTF.